The 23 T cell receptor beta chains presented below share a single source sample, sequenced in a study of T cells in Graves' hyperthyroidism and ophthalmopathy (dated by TCRdb to between 2017 and 2020). Libraries were built with multiplex PCR. The instrument was an Illumina HiSeq 2000. Amplification of TCR beta CDR3 regions was carried out from RNA transcripts. For the first round of RT-PCR on the TCR CDR3, the HTBI primer set was used together with the Qiagen OneStep RT-PCR kit. TCRdb cleaned the public reads at Q25 with fastp, built clones with MiXCR and kept in-frame beta chains. Each entry merges the rows of one CDR3 protein and shows their most common DNA and genes. Recorded for this sample are roughly 98,000 distinct CDR3 sequences; around 37% of them occurred a single time. Clones ranked in the top ten supply 10% of the sample. Sample: peripheral blood or thyroid tissue (not recorded which). Receptor source: a woman in her thirties with Graves' hyperthyroidism.

In regard to this clonotype: Compared with germline, one end of the junction differs, possibly owing to a read error. This chain links TRBV7-2 with TRBJ2-7, with D perhaps TRBD2 (6 bases). CDR1 is SGHTA, CDR2 FQGNSA, per germline. There are 13 residues in the CDR3. CDR3 amino acids: CASSQPLAKEQYF. The CDR3 coding sequence is TGTGCCAGCAGCCAACCACTAGCAAAAGAGCAATACTTC.

The chain carries TRBV24-1 and TRBJ1-5; D remains unclear. CDR1 and CDR2 from the germline V gene are KGHDR and SFDVKD. The germline V and J ends were trimmed by 4 bases and 5 bases, with 8 bases remaining between them. This CDR3 has 13 residues. The CDR3 DNA is TGTGCCACCAGTGAGATGGAGTATCAGCCCCAGCATTTT. This sequence encodes CATSEMEYQPQHF.

Details on this clonotype: Because the CDR3 is missing its conserved closing phenylalanine or tryptophan, this is likely a read error. The chain links TRBV19 to TRBJ2-5; D ambiguous. Per germline, CDR1 LNHDA and CDR2 SQIVND (reference sequence). The CDR3 loop spans 14 amino acids. Trimming pared 4 bases from V and 5 bases from J, leaving 14 bases between. The CDR3 nucleotides read TGTGCCAGTAGTACGGGTCTCCTTACTGAGACCCAGTACTCC. The encoded protein is CASSTGLLTETQYS.

This clonotype has at least ten counts. The chain employs TRBV20-1 and TRBJ1-1; D unresolved. The CDR3 loop spans 13 amino acids. The germline CDR1 and CDR2 sequences are DFQATT and SNEGSKA (reference sequence). V was pared by 3 bases and J by 6 bases, with 14 bases between. The CDR3 reads CSASSPVDPEAFF. The CDR3 nucleotides are TGCAGTGCTAGTTCGCCGGTCGACCCTGAAGCTTTCTTT.

This clonotype was recorded many times. V usage is TRBV6-5 and J usage is TRBJ2-7, with D perhaps matching TRBD1 (5 bases). The CDR3 has 12 residues. Trimming pared 8 bases from V and 2 bases from J, leaving 10 bases between. From germline, CDR1 is MNHEY and CDR2 SVGAGI. The CDR3 region is CASQDTTYEQYF. In DNA, the CDR3 is TGTGCCAGCCAGGACACGACCTACGAGCAGTACTTC.

This clonotype was counted a few times. The J gene is TRBJ1-2, the V gene TRBV28, with a weak D call TRBD1 (6 bases). V was cut by 4 bases and J by 6 bases, with 15 bases left in between. CDR1 is MDHEN, CDR2 SYDVKM, per germline. The CDR3 covers 14 residues. This CDR3 reads CASSWGGATNGYTF. CDR3 bases: TGTGCCAGCAGTTGGGGGGGCGCTACAAATGGCTACACCTTC.

CDR3 protein: CATSSQDRLNQPQHF. The CDR3 DNA sequence: TGTGCCACCAGCAGCCAAGATCGGCTTAATCAGCCCCAGCATTTT. The gene calls are TRBV15 and TRBJ1-5, with D uncertain. Germline CDR1 LNHNV, CDR2 YYDKDF (reference sequence). V was pared by 3 bases and J by 4 bases, with 13 bases between. This CDR3 comprises 15 residues.

Notes on this clonotype: Sequence at one end of the junction differs from germline and may be a read error. The gene calls are TRBV7-6 and TRBJ2-7; 9 bases map to TRBD2. Germline lookup yields CDR1 SGHVS and CDR2 FNYEAQ. This CDR3 is built from 16 residues. CDR3 in amino acids: CAGSLYSGREGYEQYF. In nucleotides, the CDR3 is TGTGCCGGCAGCTTATATAGCGGGAGAGAAGGGTACGAGCAGTACTTC.

V and J are TRBV20-1 and TRBJ2-5; D tentatively fits TRBD1 or TRBD2 (5 bases each). V was shortened by 6 bases and J by 4 bases, with 27 bases between the two germline ends. This CDR3 contains 17 residues. CDR1 DFQATT and CDR2 SNEGSKA come from the germline V gene (reference sequence). CDR3 nucleotides: TGCAGTGCCCGTACCGGGACCACCACCGGGGTGAGAGAGACCCAGTACTTC. Translation gives CSARTGTTTGVRETQYF.

The chain joins TRBV7-3 to TRBJ2-7; TRBD2 matches at 7 bases. Per germline, CDR1 SGHTA and CDR2 FQGTGA. The CDR3 has 15 amino acids. The ends lost 11 bases at V and 3 bases at J; junction bases unmatched: 16. The CDR3 nucleotides read TGTGCCCCCAGGGAGGGGCTGAGGGGCCTCTACGAGCAGTACTTC. This sequence encodes CAPREGLRGLYEQYF. Based on the CDR3 plus reference TRBV7-3 and TRBJ2-7, the full variable domain is GAGVSQTPSNKVTEKGKYVELRCDPISGHTALYWYRQSLGQGPEFLIYFQGTGAADDSGLPNDRFFAVRPEGSVSTLKIQRTERGDSAVYLCAPREGLRGLYEQYFGPGTRLTVT.

The chain uses TRBV9 and TRBJ2-2, with TRBD1 as a possible D gene (5 bases). Germline V CDR1 and CDR2: SGDLS, YYNGEE. Trimming removed 3 bases at V and 3 bases at J, with 9 bases between. The CDR3 sequence is 14 residues long. CDR3 protein: CASSGGSYTGELFF. Written as DNA, the CDR3 is TGTGCCAGCAGCGGGGGCTCCTACACCGGGGAGCTGTTTTTT.

The J gene is TRBJ1-2, the V gene TRBV7-8; D remains ambiguous. V was clipped by 4 bases and J by 12 bases, with 24 bases between them. CDR1 and CDR2 from the germline V gene are SGHVS and FQNEAQ. This CDR3 has 15 amino acids. This CDR3 reads CASSSGYGSHSGNTF. CDR3 DNA sequence: TGTGCCAGCAGCTCAGGATACGGGAGCCACTCTGGAAACACCTTC.

This clonotype was counted ten times or more. The chain links TRBV7-3 to TRBJ2-3, with unresolved D. The germline V gene has CDR1 SGHTA and CDR2 FQGTGA. The CDR3 has 14 residues. V gave up 2 bases and J gave up 1 base, with 7 bases separating them. CDR3 nucleotide sequence: TGTGCCAGCAGCTTACGGACCCGCACAGATACGCAGTATTTT. This gives the protein CASSLRTRTDTQYF.

The rearrangement uses TRBV5-1 and TRBJ2-2; 8 bases agree with TRBD1. The CDR3 is made up of 14 amino acids. Losses at the gene ends were 8 bases for V and 5 bases for J; bases not matched to a gene: 8. The germline gives CDR1 SGHRS, CDR2 YFSETQ. CDR3 amino acids: CASTRDRITGELFF. DNA for the CDR3: TGCGCCAGTACCCGGGACAGGATTACCGGGGAGCTGTTTTTT.

Only one count was recorded for this clonotype. J is TRBJ2-7 and V is TRBV7-9, with TRBD1 matching 7 bases. The CDR3 contains 15 residues. V was clipped by 5 bases and J by 6 bases; unmatched bases: 13. CDR1 and CDR2 from the germline V gene are SEHNR and FQNEAQ (reference sequence). CDR3 amino acids: CASSDGTAHGREQYF. In DNA form, the CDR3 reads TGTGCCAGCAGCGACGGGACAGCACACGGTCGCGAGCAGTACTTC.

Details on this clonotype: Because the CDR3 is missing its conserved closing phenylalanine or tryptophan, this is likely a read error. The DNA is left out, because the CDR3 cannot be placed on it with certainty; the CDR3 is given as TCRdb lists it. This chain links TRBV9 with TRBJ2-7; the table gives TRBD1 as D, unverified against the DNA. Looked up from germline, CDR1 is SGDLS and CDR2 is YYNGEE. The CDR3 is 9 residues long, ends included. The CDR3: CASSFLGQS.

A note on this clonotype: One junction end does not reproduce the germline sequence, and a read error may be involved. V and J are TRBV9 and TRBJ2-6, with 7 bases aligning to TRBD1. CDR3 length: 15 amino acids. Germline CDR1 is SGDLS and CDR2 is YYNGEE. The CDR3 spells CVSSAHRDRGYALTF. The DNA of the CDR3 is TGTGTCAGCAGCGCCCACCGGGACAGAGGTTACGCCCTGACTTTC.

The sample holds many counts of this clonotype. The chain employs TRBV28 and TRBJ1-2; D uncertain. CDR3 length equals 11 residues. Germline CDR1 MDHEN, CDR2 SYDVKM. The V gene lost 4 bases and the J gene lost 8 bases, with 8 bases spanning the gap. The CDR3: CASSSLFGYTF. The CDR3 region has the DNA TGTGCCAGCAGTTCCCTTTTCGGCTACACCTTC.

Comments on this clonotype: The junction departs from the called germline gene at one end, perhaps through a read error. The V and J genes are TRBV5-1 and TRBJ1-4; 8 bases align to TRBD1. Looked up from germline, CDR1 is SGHRS and CDR2 is YFSETQ. The CDR3 has 14 amino acids. The CDR3 loop is CASSTGQGHEELFF. The CDR3 coding sequence is TGCGCCAGCAGCACCGGACAGGGCCACGAAGAACTGTTCTTT.

The V call is TRBV20-1, the J call TRBJ2-7; the match to TRBD2 covers 12 bases. The V segment lost 0 bases and the J segment 7 bases; nucleotides outside the gene matches: 10. This CDR3 has 16 amino acids. CDR1 is DFQATT, CDR2 SNEGSKA, per germline (reference sequence). Here the CDR3 reads CSAREVGLAGSREQYF. The CDR3 nucleotides read TGCAGTGCTAGAGAAGTAGGACTAGCGGGATCTAGAGAGCAGTACTTC.

This chain connects TRBV2 to TRBJ2-7; the match to TRBD1 covers 7 bases. Germline V CDR1 and CDR2: SNHLY, FYNNEI. This CDR3 region has 15 residues. V lost 7 bases and J lost 7; bases outside the gene matches: 16. The CDR3 DNA reads TGTGCCAGCACAACGAGGGGGCAAAACCCCTGGGAGCAGTACTTC. Translating gives CASTTRGQNPWEQYF. The complete variable domain, with remaining parts taken from reference TRBV2 and TRBJ2-7, reads EPEVTQTPSHQVTQMGQEVILRCVPISNHLYFYWYRQILGQKVEFLVSFYNNEISEKSEIFDDQFSVERPDGSNFTLKIRSTKLEDSAMYFCASTTRGQNPWEQYFGPGTRLTVT.

This clonotype came up many times. The chain is built from TRBV15 and TRBJ1-2; no firm D call. Germline lookup yields CDR1 LNHNV and CDR2 YYDKDF (reference sequence). The length of the CDR3 is 14 residues. The germline V and J ends were trimmed by 5 bases and 9 bases, with 19 bases remaining between them. The CDR3 here is CATSFSRTQGRYTF. For the CDR3, the DNA is TGTGCCACCAGCTTTAGCAGGACCCAAGGTCGCTACACCTTC. Full variable domain (missing parts from reference TRBV15 and TRBJ1-2): DAMVIQNPRYQVTQFGKPVTLSCSQTLNHNVMYWYQQKSSQAPKLLFHYYDKDFNNEADTPDNFQSRRPNTSFCFLDIRSPGLGDTAMYLCATSFSRTQGRYTFGSGTRLTVV.

This CDR3 is CASRLSRPGGGEQYF. The CDR3 coding sequence is TGCGCCAGCAGACTTTCCCGCCCTGGAGGGGGCGAGCAGTACTTC. V is TRBV5-1 and J is TRBJ2-7; D is possibly TRBD1 or TRBD2 (6 bases each). Germline CDR1 SGHRS, CDR2 YFSETQ. V shed 5 bases and J shed 6 bases, with 21 bases lying between them. The CDR3 is 15 amino acids.